These 20 T cell receptor beta chains were all obtained from the same sample, sequenced in a study of shared clonotypes between healthy human individuals. As defined, naive CD8 cells were CD45RO-negative and positively selected for CCR7, with terminally differentiated effector memory CD45RA+ cells excluded. Here immunoSEQ multiplex PCR was the method, and the copy in TCRdb shows in-frame clones only, minus some. The sample gives around 1.9 million clones, more than 85% of which show up once; 1.5% to 2% is in the top ten. Material: naive CD8+ T cells from PBMCs. These receptors were obtained from a man aged 18-30 years in good health. Some clones in this sample may be carry-over from other donors' samples.

In the case of this clone: In the same sample, other DNA sequences code for this CDR3. The rearrangement links TRBV28 to TRBJ2-7; 8 positions agree with TRBD2. The CDR3 has 14 residues. CDR1 and CDR2 (germline): MDHEN, SYDVKM. V lost 2 bases, J lost 4 bases, and 4 bases stayed unmatched. The CDR3 bases are TGTGCCAGCAGTTTAGGGCTAGCGGGTTACGAGCAGTACTTC. This translates into CASSLGLAGYEQYF.

This chain connects TRBV10-1 to TRBJ1-5, with D unresolved. In germline, CDR1 is WNHNN, CDR2 SYGVQD (reference sequence). This CDR3 has 11 amino acids. Trimming stripped 7 bases from V and 4 bases from J, with 5 bases between. The CDR3 DNA is TGCGCCAGCACAGAGAATCAGCCCCAGCATTTT. Its protein is CASTENQPQHF.

This clone came up once. The rearrangement uses TRBV7-9 and TRBJ2-7; unclear D gene. Trimming cost V 5 bases and J 0 bases, with 14 bases left between them. CDR1 SEHNR and CDR2 FQNEAQ come from the germline V gene (reference sequence). The CDR3 is made up of 15 amino acids. The CDR3 nucleotides read TGTGCCAGCAGCCTCCCCGACTCCGCCTCCTACGAGCAGTACTTC. It codes for CASSLPDSASYEQYF.

V gene TRBV28 combines with J gene TRBJ1-1; no reliable D call. Germline V gene sequence: CDR1 MDHEN, CDR2 SYDVKM. V gave up 6 bases and J gave up 4 bases, with 15 bases separating them. The CDR3 runs to 14 residues. The CDR3 DNA follows: TGTGCCAGCAGGATGGGTACCGGGATCACTGAAGCTTTCTTT. It specifies CASRMGTGITEAFF.

V gene TRBV6-5 combines with J gene TRBJ1-1; tentatively, D is TRBD1 (6 bases). CDR1 and CDR2 from the germline V gene are MNHEY and SVGAGI. The CDR3 sequence is 14 residues long. V lost 6 bases, J lost 3 bases, and 14 bases lay in between. The DNA of the CDR3 is TGTGCCAGCAGGTCCGGGGGCCCCCACACTGAAGCTTTCTTT. This sequence encodes CASRSGGPHTEAFF.

This chain joins TRBV4-3 and TRBJ2-7; possibly TRBD1 for D (6 bases). The germline gives CDR1 LGHNA, CDR2 YSLEER. CDR3 size: 16 residues. Trimming left V 1 base short and J 4 bases short, with 17 bases between. CDR3 bases: TGCGCCAGCAGCCAAGGCATCTTGGGGGCGCGGTACGAGCAGTACTTC. Translating it yields CASSQGILGARYEQYF.

The chain couples TRBV7-2 to TRBJ1-5; D might be TRBD1 (5 bases). Per the germline V gene, CDR1 is SGHTA and CDR2 is FQGNSA. The length of the CDR3 is 15 residues. The ends were cut back, 5 bases at V and 5 bases at J, with 16 bases in the middle. In nucleotides, the CDR3 is TGTGCCAGCAGCCCATCAGGGCTATGGGATCAGCCCCAGCATTTT. It is translated as CASSPSGLWDQPQHF. The whole variable domain, remainder taken from reference TRBV7-2 and TRBJ1-5, is GAGVSQSPSNKVTEKGKDVELRCDPISGHTALYWYRQSLGQGLEFLIYFQGNSAPDKSGLPSDRFSAERTGGSVSTLTIQRTQQEDSAVYLCASSPSGLWDQPQHFGDGTRLSIL.

The rearrangement links TRBV4-3 to TRBJ2-2; D possibly uses TRBD1 or TRBD2 (5 bases each). Germline CDR1 is LGHNA and CDR2 is YSLEER. This CDR3 comprises 17 residues. With 3 bases removed from V and 1 base from J, the gap between germline ends came to 15 bases. CDR3 in amino acids: CASSQGPDGVNTGELFF. The CDR3 DNA sequence: TGCGCCAGCAGCCAGGGACCCGACGGGGTGAACACCGGGGAGCTGTTTTTT.

Turning to this clone: Relative to the germline gene, one junction end is altered; a read error may explain this. The rearrangement links TRBV13 to TRBJ2-3; perhaps TRBD2 as D (6 bases). The CDR3 sequence is 13 residues long. Looked up from germline, CDR1 is PRHDT and CDR2 is FYEKMQ (reference sequence). CDR3 region: CASSPRGRDMQYF. The CDR3, as DNA: TGTGCCAGCAGCCCCCGCGGGCGGGATATGCAGTATTTT.

The J gene is TRBJ2-1, the V gene TRBV4-1, with D possibly matching TRBD2 (5 bases). Between the trimmed V and J ends, which lost 1 base and 7 bases, there was a span of 17 bases. Germline lookup yields CDR1 MGHRA and CDR2 YSYEKL. This CDR3 is 16 amino acids long. The CDR3 DNA sequence: TGCGCCAGCAGCCAAGCCGGACGCGGGTTTGAAAATGAGCAGTTCTTC. It specifies CASSQAGRGFENEQFF.

The chain carries TRBV4-1 and TRBJ2-1, with TRBD2 matching over 11 bases. From germline, CDR1 is MGHRA and CDR2 YSYEKL. With 4 bases clipped from V and 6 bases from J, the junction kept 8 bases outside the gene matches. This CDR3 has 16 residues. CDR3 sequence: CASSPILAGESNEQFF. The CDR3 DNA reads TGCGCCAGCAGCCCTATACTAGCGGGAGAATCCAATGAGCAGTTCTTC.

The chain joins TRBV9 to TRBJ2-1, with 10 bases matching TRBD2. The trim removed 0 bases at V and 15 bases at J, leaving 18 bases unmatched. The CDR3 contains 17 residues. The germline V gene has CDR1 SGDLS and CDR2 YYNGEE. Written as DNA, the CDR3 is TGTGCCAGCAGCGTAGGGAGAACTAGCGGGAATACAATGAATCTGTTCTTC. Translating it yields CASSVGRTSGNTMNLFF.

This clone was seen just once. V gene TRBV2 combines with J gene TRBJ1-2, with a tentative D call TRBD1 (5 bases). The CDR3 runs to 12 residues. Germline CDR1 reads SNHLY; CDR2 reads FYNNEI. V lost 6 bases to trimming and J lost 4 bases, with 9 bases between them. CDR3 region: CASRGGSYGYTF. The CDR3 region has the DNA TGTGCCAGCAGGGGGGGTTCCTATGGCTACACCTTC.

The V and J genes are TRBV5-8 and TRBJ2-5; 9 bases are shared with TRBD2. This CDR3 has 16 residues. CDR1 and CDR2 (germline): SGHTS, YDEGEE. Trimming at V came to 1 base and at J to 4 bases, leaving 8 bases not matched to a gene. Written as DNA, the CDR3 is TGTGCCAGCAGCTTGCGGTCCGGGACTAGCCCAGAGACCCAGTACTTC. This encodes CASSLRSGTSPETQYF.

This clone was observed a few times. Other DNA variants within this sample encode the same CDR3. The chain has TRBV15 and TRBJ2-1; D gene unclear. The CDR3 covers 12 residues. V lost 0 bases, J lost 4 bases, and 1 base lay in between. Germline V gene data show CDR1 as LNHNV and CDR2 as YYDKDF (reference sequence). CDR3: CATSRDYNEQFF. The DNA for the CDR3 is TGTGCCACCAGCAGAGATTACAATGAGCAGTTCTTC.

CDR3 DNA: TGTGCCTGGAGTAGGGACAGGGGATTTGGAAACACCATATATTTT. Encoded protein: CAWSRDRGFGNTIYF. This sequence joins TRBV30 and TRBJ1-3, with 10 bases matching TRBD1. The junction had 4 bases not matched to a gene; V was cut back by 2 bases and J by 3 bases. Germline V lookup: CDR1 GTSNPN, CDR2 SVGIG (reference sequence). CDR3 length: 15 amino acids. The full variable domain, completed using reference TRBV30 and TRBJ1-3, is SQTIHQWPATLVQPVGSPLSLECTVEGTSNPNLYWYRQAAGRGLQLLFYSVGIGQISSEVPQNLSASRPQDRQFILSSKKLLLSDSGFYLCAWSRDRGFGNTIYFGEGSWLTVV.

This clone has just one count. The V call is TRBV5-1, the J call TRBJ2-7; D is uncertain. The CDR3 extends over 16 amino acids. Germline V CDR1 and CDR2: SGHRS, YFSETQ. Deletions cut 0 bases from V and 4 bases from J, with 17 bases between. The DNA of the CDR3 is TGCGCCAGCAGCTTGGGTGGGGTCGCCGTCGGGTACGAGCAGTACTTC. As protein: CASSLGGVAVGYEQYF.

V and J are TRBV28 and TRBJ2-7, with unresolved D. This CDR3 spans 14 amino acids. The V and J ends lost 0 bases and 0 bases respectively, with 6 bases between them. Germline CDR1 MDHEN, CDR2 SYDVKM. For the CDR3, the DNA is TGTGCCAGCAGTTTATGGCAGATCTCCTACGAGCAGTACTTC. This sequence encodes CASSLWQISYEQYF.

The chain joins TRBV28 to TRBJ2-3; D is unresolved. Per germline, CDR1 MDHEN and CDR2 SYDVKM. V was clipped by 6 bases and J by 6 bases, with 10 bases between them. The CDR3 covers 12 residues. The CDR3: CASRKPWDTQYF. The CDR3 DNA reads as TGTGCCAGCAGAAAACCTTGGGATACGCAGTATTTT.

The V call is TRBV28, the J call TRBJ1-2; D perhaps matches TRBD1 (5 bases). V was clipped by 4 bases and J by 2 bases, with 20 bases between them. This CDR3 region has 17 residues. CDR1 is MDHEN and CDR2 is SYDVKM in the germline V gene. The CDR3 spells CASSSLQEIDTNYGYTF. The CDR3 DNA follows: TGTGCCAGCAGTTCCCTACAGGAAATCGATACAAACTATGGCTACACCTTC.